Detailed here is one T cell receptor (beta chain). This record comes from a study of T cell responses to AZD1222 COVID-19 vaccine. V trimming: 4 bases; J trimming: 8 bases; junction bases outside the gene matches: 9. The CDR3 contains 15 residues. Germline values: CDR1 SGHRS, CDR2 YFSETQ. The method was immunoSEQ multiplex PCR; TCRdb's version includes in-frame clones alone and lacks a portion of them. Among some 130,000 clones listed, over 75% were seen once. The J gene is TRBJ2-2, the V gene TRBV5-1; TRBD1 aligns across 9 bases. The source material was peripheral blood, sampled 28 days after the second AZD1222 dose. The sequence came from an adult who received the AZD1222 COVID-19 vaccine. CDR3 DNA sequence: TGCGCCAGCAGCCGAGGACAGGGGATGTTGGGGGAGCTGTTTTTT. This translates into CASSRGQGMLGELFF.